Listed here are 15 T cell receptor beta chains from one sample, sequenced in a study of blood T cell repertoires in COVID-19. The repertoire was sequenced with immunoSEQ multiplex PCR; TCRdb's copy has only in-frame clones and lacks some. The top ten hold roughly 2% of the sample, which has about 150,000 clones, 83% seen once. The sample consisted of peripheral blood. Receptors originate from a woman aged 80 or over with acute or convalescent COVID-19.

This chain joins TRBV15 and TRBJ2-1; 10 nucleotides line up with TRBD2. The CDR3 spans 15 residues. From germline, CDR1 is LNHNV and CDR2 YYDKDF (reference sequence). Trimming cost V 5 bases and J 4 bases; bases outside gene matches: 5. CDR3 nucleotide sequence: TGTGCCACCAGCTCCCTAGCGGGAGAATACAATGAGCAGTTCTTC. Translated, it gives CATSSLAGEYNEQFF.

The chain uses TRBV5-1 and TRBJ1-1; 7 positions agree with TRBD1. J lost 0 bases, V lost 0 bases, and 5 bases had no gene match. This CDR3 region has 16 residues. Germline V gene data show CDR1 as SGHRS and CDR2 as YFSETQ. CDR3 in DNA: TGCGCCAGCAGCTTGGGACAGGGTGTTTTGAACACTGAAGCTTTCTTT. Residues: CASSLGQGVLNTEAFF.

The DNA of the CDR3 is TGTGCCTGGAGTCTACGGAGCAATCAGCCCCAGCATTTT. It is translated as CAWSLRSNQPQHF. This rearrangement joins TRBV30 to TRBJ1-5; the D is unclear. The CDR3 is made up of 13 amino acids. Germline assignment: CDR1 GTSNPN and CDR2 SVGIG (reference sequence). Trimming took 2 bases from V and 1 from J, leaving 6 bases between them.

The rearrangement joins TRBV27 to TRBJ2-1; 10 positions match TRBD2. The CDR3 totals 20 residues. Germline CDR1 is MNHEY and CDR2 is SMNVEV (reference sequence). The V and J ends lost 3 bases and 0 bases, in that order; junction bases with no gene match: 14. CDR3 residues: CASSFLPPGLAKSSYNEQFF. The CDR3 bases are TGTGCCAGCAGTTTCCTTCCCCCGGGACTAGCGAAGAGCTCCTACAATGAGCAGTTCTTC.

The V and J genes are TRBV19 and TRBJ2-1, with 8 bases fitting TRBD1. The CDR3 is 14 amino acids. After removal of 5 bases from V and 5 bases from J, the junction contained 5 bases not matched to a gene. Germline V gene lookup returns CDR1 LNHDA and CDR2 SQIVND (reference sequence). CDR3 sequence: CASSPGQGDNEQFF. The CDR3 nucleotides are TGTGCCAGTAGTCCAGGACAGGGAGACAATGAGCAGTTCTTC. The variable domain in full, completed from reference TRBV19 and TRBJ2-1, reads DGGITQSPKYLFRKEGQNVTLSCEQNLNHDAMYWYRQDPGQGLRLIYYSQIVNDFQKGDIAEGYSVSREKKESFPLTVTSAQKNPTAFYLCASSPGQGDNEQFFGPGTRLTVL.

The genes are TRBV7-3 and TRBJ2-7; D perhaps matches TRBD2 (5 bases). Looked up from germline, CDR1 is SGHTA and CDR2 is FQGTGA. The CDR3 runs 16 residues. V was trimmed by 1 base and J by 6 bases, leaving 19 bases between them. The CDR3 protein is CASSLIWRRERVEQYF. CDR3 nucleotides: TGTGCCAGCAGCTTAATTTGGAGAAGGGAGAGGGTCGAGCAGTACTTC.

CDR3 sequence (DNA): TGTGCCAGCAGCTTAGGCGGAGGGTATAGCACTGAAGCTTTCTTT. Its translation is CASSLGGGYSTEAFF. The V gene is TRBV11-3, the J gene TRBJ1-1, with no clear D. Trimming took off 1 base at V and 4 bases at J, with 13 bases between the two ends. Germline assignment: CDR1 SGHNT and CDR2 YENEEA. This CDR3 has 15 residues.

The chain has TRBV21-1 and TRBJ1-4. TRBV21-1 is a documented pseudogene. This CDR3 has 16 residues. The CDR3 reads CASTITPNRANEKLFF. CDR3 coding DNA: TGTGCCAGCACCATAACCCCAAATCGGGCTAATGAAAAACTGTTTTTT.

This clone was counted only a few times. The rearrangement uses TRBV5-1 and TRBJ2-2; possibly TRBD1 for D (6 bases). Germline V gives CDR1 SGHRS, CDR2 YFSETQ. The V and J ends lost 5 bases and 0 bases respectively, with 26 bases between them. The CDR3 is made up of 20 amino acids. In nucleotides, the CDR3 is TGCGCCAGCAGTCCTGCTACAGGGATAGTAGGTGCGGCGAACACCGGGGAGCTGTTTTTT. Its protein product is CASSPATGIVGAANTGELFF.

The chain recombines TRBV2 with TRBJ2-4; 8 nucleotides align to TRBD1. Germline assignment: CDR1 SNHLY and CDR2 FYNNEI. There are 17 residues in the CDR3. J was trimmed by 0 bases and V by 4 bases; bases with no gene match: 8. CDR3 bases: TGTGCCAGCAGTGGACAGACAGGGGATCGAGCCAAAAACATTCAGTACTTC. Its translation: CASSGQTGDRAKNIQYF.

This chain joins TRBV30 and TRBJ2-1; weak D call: TRBD2 (6 bases). CDR1 GTSNPN and CDR2 SVGIG come from the germline V gene (reference sequence). There are 15 residues in the CDR3. V dropped 2 bases and J dropped 2 bases, with 13 bases sitting between them. CDR3 coding DNA: TGTGCCTGGAGTTCATCGGGAGAACCCTACAATGAGCAGTTCTTC. Its translation is CAWSSSGEPYNEQFF. Variable domain in full (rest from reference TRBV30 and TRBJ2-1): SQTIHQWPATLVQPVGSPLSLECTVEGTSNPNLYWYRQAAGRGLQLLFYSVGIGQISSEVPQNLSASRPQDRQFILSSKKLLLSDSGFYLCAWSSSGEPYNEQFFGPGTRLTVL.

The chain uses TRBV11-3 and TRBJ2-3, with a weak D call TRBD2 (6 bases). Germline V gene sequence: CDR1 SGHNT, CDR2 YENEEA. The CDR3 consists of 14 residues. Trimming removed 5 bases from V and 1 base from J, with 10 bases in between. The DNA of the CDR3 is TGTGCCAGCAGCACGGGAGCCGGCACAGATACGCAGTATTTT. Translated: CASSTGAGTDTQYF.

This sequence joins TRBV7-2 and TRBJ1-1; weak D call: TRBD1 (5 bases). This CDR3 spans 13 amino acids. Germline values: CDR1 SGHTA, CDR2 FQGNSA. V shed 3 bases and J shed 1 base, with 6 bases lying between them. The CDR3 loop is CASSFQGNTEAFF. The CDR3 DNA is TGTGCCAGCAGCTTCCAGGGGAACACTGAAGCTTTCTTT.

The chain employs TRBV4-2 and TRBJ2-3, with D perhaps matching TRBD1 (7 bases). CDR3 length: 18 amino acids. V lost 1 base, J lost 0 bases, and 17 bases lay in between. Per germline, CDR1 LGHNA and CDR2 YNFKEQ. CDR3 residues: CASSQAPRGRGSTDTQYF. The CDR3 DNA is TGTGCCAGCAGCCAAGCCCCGAGGGGGCGGGGTAGCACAGATACGCAGTATTTT.

CDR3 in DNA: TGTGCCAGCAGCTTAGTAGGACAGGGGTCTGGAGGCTACACCTTC. Translation gives CASSLVGQGSGGYTF. V and J are TRBV7-9 and TRBJ1-2; TRBD1 matches 9 bases. Trimming removed 1 base from V and 8 bases from J; junction bases left unmatched: 8. The CDR3 has 15 amino acids. Germline values: CDR1 SEHNR, CDR2 FQNEAQ (reference sequence).